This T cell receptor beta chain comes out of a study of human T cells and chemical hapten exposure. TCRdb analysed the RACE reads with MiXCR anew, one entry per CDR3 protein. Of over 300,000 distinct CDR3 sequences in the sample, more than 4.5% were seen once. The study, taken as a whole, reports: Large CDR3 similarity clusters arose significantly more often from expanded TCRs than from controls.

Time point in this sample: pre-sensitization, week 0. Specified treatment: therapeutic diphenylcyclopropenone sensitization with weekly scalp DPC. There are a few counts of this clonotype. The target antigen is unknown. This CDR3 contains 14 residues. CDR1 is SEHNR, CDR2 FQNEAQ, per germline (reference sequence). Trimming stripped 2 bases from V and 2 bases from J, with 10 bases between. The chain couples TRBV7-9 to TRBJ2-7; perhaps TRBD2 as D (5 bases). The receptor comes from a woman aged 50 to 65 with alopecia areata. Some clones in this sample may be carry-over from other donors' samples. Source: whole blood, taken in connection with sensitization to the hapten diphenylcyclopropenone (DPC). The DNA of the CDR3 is TGTGCCAGCAGCTTACCGGGGAAGACCTACGAGCAGTACTTC. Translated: CASSLPGKTYEQYF.